This passage covers 17 T cell receptor beta chains from one sample sequenced in a study of cytomegalovirus exposure and HLA in healthy donors. This PCR relied on a set of 60 Vbeta primers and 13 Jbeta primers. Generated by immunoSEQ multiplex PCR, the TCRdb table keeps only in-frame clones and is missing some. The repertoire holds roughly 170,000 clones, with around 84% as singletons. The sequenced sample was PBMCs. The receptors derive from a girl aged 2 to 10 in good health and CMV-seropositive.

In this sample, this clone turned up a few times. The chain is built from TRBV5-1 and TRBJ2-6; a weak D match, TRBD1 (5 bases). V was trimmed by 2 bases and J by 0 bases, leaving 15 bases between them. Germline loops: CDR1 SGHRS, CDR2 YFSETQ. The CDR3 spans 18 residues. The CDR3 sequence is CASSFAGHDISGANVLTF. The DNA for the CDR3 is TGCGCCAGCAGCTTCGCTGGACACGATATCTCTGGGGCCAACGTCCTGACTTTC.

The chain is built from TRBV30 and TRBJ1-1, with D unresolved. CDR1 is GTSNPN, CDR2 SVGIG, per germline (reference sequence). This CDR3 contains 13 residues. The ends were cut back, 4 bases at V and 4 bases at J, with 13 bases in the middle. The CDR3 DNA follows: TGTGCCTGGACCTCAGAGGTGCTCACTGAAGCTTTCTTT. It encodes CAWTSEVLTEAFF.

The chain uses TRBV28 and TRBJ1-1; D is possibly TRBD1 (6 bases). The CDR3 totals 16 residues. Germline V gives CDR1 MDHEN, CDR2 SYDVKM. The ends were cut back, 6 bases at V and 0 bases at J, with 17 bases in the middle. CDR3 DNA: TGTGCCAGCAGGGGCCTTATCACAGGGCTGAACACTGAAGCTTTCTTT. Amino acids: CASRGLITGLNTEAFF.

The genes are TRBV7-3 and TRBJ2-7; tentatively, D is TRBD2 (5 bases). CDR3 length: 15 residues. Trimming shortened V by 0 bases and J by 2 bases, and 11 bases separated the two germline ends. Germline CDR1 SGHTA, CDR2 FQGTGA. In DNA form, the CDR3 reads TGTGCCAGCAGCTTAACGAGGGCGGCTCCCTACGAGCAGTACTTC. Its protein product is CASSLTRAAPYEQYF.

The V call is TRBV19, the J call TRBJ2-7; TRBD2 is a possible D gene (6 bases). CDR3 size: 11 residues. Trimming left V 9 bases short and J 6 bases short, with 12 bases between. Germline V gene lookup returns CDR1 LNHDA and CDR2 SQIVND (reference sequence). The CDR3 DNA reads TGTGCCAGCGGCCTCGGGGGCGAGCAGTACTTC. This sequence encodes CASGLGGEQYF.

V is TRBV30 and J is TRBJ2-1, with D possibly TRBD2 on 6 matching bases. CDR3 length: 14 residues. Deletions cut 0 bases from V and 6 bases from J, with 12 bases between. Germline CDR1 and CDR2: GTSNPN and SVGIG (reference sequence). CDR3 coding DNA: TGTGCCTGGAGTGTACTCCCCGGGAGCAATGAGCAGTTCTTC. Its translation: CAWSVLPGSNEQFF.

This chain joins TRBV6-5 and TRBJ1-1, with D possibly matching TRBD1 (6 bases). The germline V gene has CDR1 MNHEY and CDR2 SVGAGI. The CDR3 is made up of 15 amino acids. V lost 4 bases and J 1 base, leaving 13 bases between the germline ends. The CDR3 sequence: CASSLTGTTNTEAFF. The CDR3 nucleotides read TGTGCCAGCAGTTTAACCGGGACAACGAACACTGAAGCTTTCTTT.

The chain links TRBV2 to TRBJ1-4; 7 bases match TRBD1. V was clipped by 2 bases and J by 7 bases; unmatched bases: 1. CDR3 size: 13 residues. CDR1 SNHLY and CDR2 FYNNEI come from the germline V gene. The DNA of the CDR3 is TGTGCCAGCAGTGAACAGGGGGGTGAAAAACTGTTTTTT. Translated: CASSEQGGEKLFF. Together with reference TRBV2 and TRBJ1-4, the CDR3 gives the full variable domain: EPEVTQTPSHQVTQMGQEVILRCVPISNHLYFYWYRQILGQKVEFLVSFYNNEISEKSEIFDDQFSVERPDGSNFTLKIRSTKLEDSAMYFCASSEQGGEKLFFGSGTQLSVL.

On this clone itself: One end of the junction does not line up with germline, which may come from a read error. V gene TRBV18 combines with J gene TRBJ1-6; D is ambiguous. The CDR3 is 13 amino acids. Germline-derived CDR1 and CDR2 are KGHSH and LQKENI. The CDR3 DNA sequence: TGTGCCAGCTCAACCAGTCAGAATTCACCCCCCCACTTT. Translation gives CASSTSQNSPPHF. Filled out from reference TRBV18 and TRBJ1-6, the complete variable domain reads NAGVMQNPRHLVRRRGQEARLRCSPMKGHSHVYWYRQLPEEGLKFMVYLQKENIIDESGMPKERFSAEFPKEGPSILRIQQVVRGDSAAYFCASSTSQNSPPHFGNGTRLTVT.

The chain joins TRBV9 to TRBJ2-7; TRBD2 aligns across 7 bases. Germline lookup yields CDR1 SGDLS and CDR2 YYNGEE. The J segment lost 3 bases and the V segment lost 4 bases, leaving 13 bases of the junction unmatched. The CDR3 extends over 16 amino acids. This CDR3 is CASSPGGKDLHYEQYF. CDR3 sequence (DNA): TGTGCCAGCAGCCCGGGGGGTAAGGACTTGCACTACGAGCAGTACTTC.

The chain is built from TRBV7-9 and TRBJ1-2; 8 bases match TRBD1. Germline values: CDR1 SEHNR, CDR2 FQNEAQ (reference sequence). The V gene end was trimmed by 4 bases and the J gene end by 4 bases; junction bases not matched to a gene: 5. CDR3 length equals 14 residues. The CDR3 coding sequence is TGTGCCAGCAGCTCACAGGGGGGTAGCTATGGCTACACCTTC. This codes for CASSSQGGSYGYTF.

This clone was counted once. The chain links TRBV5-1 to TRBJ2-1; 12 nucleotides line up with TRBD2. V shed 4 bases, J shed 9 bases, and the junction held 14 bases outside the gene matches. This CDR3 spans 17 amino acids. In germline, CDR1 is SGHRS, CDR2 YFSETQ. CDR3 loop: CASSPALTSGSRGEQFF. The CDR3 DNA reads as TGCGCCAGCAGCCCCGCCCTGACTAGCGGGAGTAGGGGTGAGCAGTTCTTC.

This rearrangement joins TRBV9 to TRBJ1-2, with 9 bases matching TRBD1. Germline V gene sequence: CDR1 SGDLS, CDR2 YYNGEE. V dropped 0 bases and J dropped 6; count of bases not matched to a gene: 6. The CDR3 runs 15 residues. CDR3 coding DNA: TGTGCCAGCAGCGTAGGCCTGGGACAGGGACATGGCTACACCTTC. This sequence encodes CASSVGLGQGHGYTF.

V and J are TRBV6-1 and TRBJ2-3; D unclear. The CDR3 runs 16 residues. V lost 3 bases to trimming and J lost 2 bases, with 15 bases between them. CDR1 and CDR2 from the germline V gene are MNHNS and SASEGT. The CDR3 nucleotides read TGTGCCAGCAGTGATTTTCTAACGCAAGTCACAGATACGCAGTATTTT. This translates into CASSDFLTQVTDTQYF.

The rearrangement uses TRBV14 and TRBJ2-7, with D hard to call. Germline-derived CDR1 and CDR2 are SGHDN and FVKESK. Trimming took off 1 base at V and 7 bases at J, with 14 bases between the two ends. The CDR3 length is 14 residues. Here the CDR3 reads CASSQGLLRREQYF. The CDR3 DNA reads TGTGCCAGCAGCCAAGGACTGTTACGTCGAGAGCAGTACTTC.

The chain recombines TRBV6-4 with TRBJ2-6; 7 bases match TRBD1. The CDR3 has 14 amino acids. Germline V lookup: CDR1 MRHNA, CDR2 SNTAGT. Trimming took 4 bases from V and 3 from J; bases not matched to a gene: 0. The CDR3 coding sequence is TGTGCCAGCAGTGGGACAGGTGGGGCCAACGTCCTGACTTTC. Translating it yields CASSGTGGANVLTF.

The rearrangement links TRBV9 to TRBJ2-1; a possible D gene is TRBD1 (6 bases). CDR1 is SGDLS and CDR2 is YYNGEE in the germline V gene. V was clipped by 3 bases and J by 0 bases, with 7 bases between them. This CDR3 is built from 14 residues. CDR3 DNA: TGTGCCAGCAGCGAGGACAGCTCCTACAATGAGCAGTTCTTC. It specifies CASSEDSSYNEQFF.